Below are 32 T cell receptor beta chains sequenced from a single sample in a study of blood T cell repertoires in COVID-19 (dated by TCRdb to the early 2020s). Libraries were constructed by the immunoSEQ multiplex PCR assay. The clones in this table, taken by TCRdb from immuneACCESS, are in-frame only. Not every clone is retained; where verified, under half of the shortfall comes from an unresolved V gene, and the cause of the rest is unknown. This sample comprises 190,000 or so clones, around 81% of them detected only once. Of the sample, over 6.5% falls within the top ten clones. Sequencing was done on a sample of PBMCs or T cells enriched from blood (not recorded which). These receptors all stem from a man in his forties who had recovered from COVID-19.

The gene calls are TRBV15 and TRBJ1-4; unclear D gene. The CDR3 extends over 14 amino acids. The ends were cut back, 3 bases at V and 8 bases at J, with 13 bases in the middle. The germline V gene encodes CDR1 LNHNV and CDR2 YYDKDF (reference sequence). CDR3 sequence: CATSREPHGEKLFF. CDR3 bases: TGTGCCACCAGCAGGGAACCTCACGGGGAAAAACTGTTTTTT.

V is TRBV5-1 and J is TRBJ1-4; 7 bases line up with TRBD1. The germline gives CDR1 SGHRS, CDR2 YFSETQ. The CDR3 spans 14 residues. V gave up 2 bases and J gave up 8 bases; unmatched junction bases: 6. This CDR3 is CASSLRTGEEKLFF. The CDR3 nucleotides read TGCGCCAGCAGCTTAAGGACAGGAGAGGAAAAACTGTTTTTT.

The chain carries TRBV5-4 and TRBJ1-3; D possibly corresponds to TRBD1 (6 bases). This CDR3 has 14 amino acids. CDR1 is SGHNT, CDR2 YYREEE, per germline (reference sequence). V lost 4 bases and J 4 bases, leaving 12 bases between the germline ends. CDR3 sequence: CASSGAGEGNTIYF. The CDR3 bases are TGTGCCAGCAGCGGTGCAGGGGAGGGAAACACCATATATTTT. Together with reference TRBV5-4 and TRBJ1-3, the CDR3 gives the full variable domain: ETGVTQSPTHLIKTRGQQVTLRCSSQSGHNTVSWYQQALGQGPQFIFQYYREEENGRGNFPPRFSGLQFPNYSSELNVNALELDDSALYLCASSGAGEGNTIYFGEGSWLTVV.

This chain connects TRBV16 to TRBJ2-7, with 7 bases lining up with TRBD1. CDR1 KGHSY and CDR2 FQNENV come from the germline V gene. This CDR3 spans 13 amino acids. The J segment lost 6 bases and the V segment lost 4 bases, leaving 6 bases of the junction unmatched. The CDR3 reads CASSPTNRGEQYF. For the CDR3, the DNA is TGTGCCAGCAGCCCCACGAACAGGGGCGAGCAGTACTTC.

This clone has just a few counts. This chain joins TRBV5-1 and TRBJ2-7; 10 bases match TRBD1. Germline CDR1 and CDR2: SGHRS and YFSETQ. This CDR3 spans 14 amino acids. Germline trimming cut 4 bases from V and 2 bases from J; bases unmatched to any gene: 3. The CDR3 region is CASSTGTGAYEQYF. The CDR3 nucleotides are TGCGCCAGCAGCACCGGGACAGGGGCCTACGAGCAGTACTTC.

This clone is a singleton in its sample. The gene calls are TRBV7-9 and TRBJ2-3, with D possibly matching TRBD1 (6 bases). V shed 4 bases and J shed 6 bases, with 8 bases lying between them. CDR1 and CDR2 (germline): SEHNR, FQNEAQ (reference sequence). The CDR3 is 12 amino acids. The CDR3, as DNA: TGTGCCAGCAGCTCAGGGGACGATACGCAGTATTTT. It encodes CASSSGDDTQYF. The full variable domain, with the rest looked up from reference TRBV7-9 and TRBJ2-3, is DTGVSQNPRHKITKRGQNVTFRCDPISEHNRLYWYRQTLGQGPEFLTYFQNEAQLEKSRLLSDRFSAERPKGSFSTLEIQRTEQGDSAMYLCASSSGDDTQYFGPGTRLTVL.

Remarks on this clone: At the DNA level, this CDR3 is encoded by other sequences in the same sample as well. The rearrangement joins TRBV3-1 (or the pseudogene TRBV3-2) to TRBJ1-3; D is unclear. Germline V gene sequence: CDR1 LGHDT, CDR2 YNNKEL (reference sequence). The CDR3 spans 13 residues. V was shortened by 1 base and J by 4 bases, with 5 bases between the two germline ends. The CDR3 bases are TGTGCCAGCAGCCAAGGAGCAGGAAACACCATATATTTT. This sequence encodes CASSQGAGNTIYF.

The chain links TRBV5-1 to TRBJ1-1; 7 bases align to TRBD1. Unmatched junction bases numbered 9, after V lost 3 bases and J lost 1 base. Germline-derived CDR1 and CDR2 are SGHRS and YFSETQ. There are 16 residues in the CDR3. The CDR3 region is CASSYDREDPNTEAFF. The CDR3 DNA sequence: TGCGCCAGCAGCTACGACAGGGAGGACCCGAACACTGAAGCTTTCTTT.

The V gene is TRBV6-5, the J gene TRBJ1-3; TRBD1 is a possible D gene (5 bases). CDR1 is MNHEY and CDR2 is SVGAGI in the germline V gene. Deletions cut 2 bases from V and 0 bases from J, with 11 bases between. The length of the CDR3 is 16 residues. CDR3 amino acids: CASSYGQGSSGNTIYF. The CDR3 nucleotides are TGTGCCAGCAGTTACGGCCAGGGAAGCTCTGGAAACACCATATATTTT.

V usage is TRBV4-3 and J usage is TRBJ1-2; D not resolved. Germline-derived CDR1 and CDR2 are LGHNA and YSLEER. The CDR3 runs 16 residues. V was shortened by 0 bases and J by 1 base, with 12 bases between the two germline ends. The CDR3 region has the DNA TGCGCCAGCAGCCAAGATGAGGGTCCCCGTAACTATGGCTACACCTTC. Translating gives CASSQDEGPRNYGYTF.

This chain connects TRBV6-4 to TRBJ2-2; D ambiguous. The CDR3 extends over 14 amino acids. Trimming left V 7 bases short and J 0 bases short, with 9 bases between. Germline V gene lookup returns CDR1 MRHNA and CDR2 SNTAGT. The CDR3 bases are TGTGCCAGCAAACGACTGGCGAACACCGGGGAGCTGTTTTTT. It yields the protein CASKRLANTGELFF.

J is TRBJ1-5 and V is TRBV4-1; no clear D gene. Per the germline V gene, CDR1 is MGHRA and CDR2 is YSYEKL. This CDR3 spans 18 amino acids. With 2 bases removed from V and 0 bases from J, the gap between germline ends came to 17 bases. CDR3 amino acids: CASSQIALPGYSNQPQHF. CDR3 bases: TGCGCCAGCAGCCAAATTGCCCTTCCAGGTTATAGCAATCAGCCCCAGCATTTT.

The chain is built from TRBV6-5 and TRBJ1-2; 12 bases align to TRBD1. The CDR3 is made up of 14 amino acids. V lost 4 bases, J lost 7 bases, and 4 bases stayed unmatched. Germline-derived CDR1 and CDR2 are MNHEY and SVGAGI. In nucleotides, the CDR3 is TGTGCCAGCAGTTTGGGACAGGGGGCGGTTGGCTACACCTTC. This codes for CASSLGQGAVGYTF.

This sequence joins TRBV7-2 and TRBJ2-4; TRBD1 matches 11 bases. Germline CDR1 SGHTA, CDR2 FQGNSA. V was pared by 5 bases and J by 1 base, with 4 bases of the junction left unmatched. The CDR3 loop spans 16 amino acids. The CDR3: CASSPGQGAAKNIQYF. CDR3 in DNA: TGTGCCAGCAGCCCTGGACAGGGGGCGGCCAAAAACATTCAGTACTTC.

The chain links TRBV29-1 to TRBJ2-2, with TRBD1 matching over 11 bases. Germline V gene lookup returns CDR1 SQVTM and CDR2 ANQGSEA. This CDR3 comprises 13 residues. With V trimmed by 6 bases and J by 5 bases, 2 bases remained unmatched. This CDR3 is CSVGTGGTGELFF. The DNA for the CDR3 is TGCAGCGTCGGGACAGGGGGGACCGGGGAGCTGTTTTTT.

This rearrangement joins TRBV28 to TRBJ1-2; a possible D gene is TRBD1 (6 bases). Germline V gene sequence: CDR1 MDHEN, CDR2 SYDVKM. Trimming pared 3 bases from V and 4 bases from J, leaving 18 bases between. The length of the CDR3 is 16 residues. DNA for the CDR3: TGTGCCAGCAGTTTTGGGGGCGGCAGGGTCATCTATGGCTACACCTTC. It encodes CASSFGGGRVIYGYTF.

This chain connects TRBV5-1 to TRBJ1-1, with 9 bases lining up with TRBD1. Germline V gives CDR1 SGHRS, CDR2 YFSETQ. This CDR3 has 17 residues. Losses at the gene ends were 2 bases for V and 1 base for J; bases not matched to a gene: 9. CDR3 in amino acids: CASSFNGQGLGNTEAFF. The DNA for the CDR3 is TGCGCCAGCAGCTTTAACGGACAGGGGCTAGGGAACACTGAAGCTTTCTTT.

This chain joins TRBV11-2 and TRBJ2-7; 9 bases are a match to TRBD1. This CDR3 region has 17 residues. J was trimmed by 0 bases and V by 2 bases; bases with no gene match: 8. Looked up from germline, CDR1 is SGHAT and CDR2 is FQNNGV. CDR3 residues: CASSLISWTGDSYEQYF. The CDR3 bases are TGTGCCAGCAGCTTAATTTCCTGGACAGGGGACTCCTACGAGCAGTACTTC.

The chain recombines TRBV5-1 with TRBJ2-1; D is unclear. The CDR3 loop spans 14 amino acids. The V end was cut by 0 bases, the J end by 9 bases, with 13 bases between. Germline-derived CDR1 and CDR2 are SGHRS and YFSETQ. As DNA, the CDR3 is TGCGCCAGCAGCTTGGTCGCCGTTGGCGGTGAGCAGTTCTTC. Translation: CASSLVAVGGEQFF.

J is TRBJ2-1 and V is TRBV9; 8 bases are shared with TRBD1. Germline V gene lookup returns CDR1 SGDLS and CDR2 YYNGEE. With 4 bases clipped from V and 7 bases from J, the junction kept 4 bases outside the gene matches. This CDR3 region has 13 residues. The CDR3 nucleotides are TGTGCCAGCAGCCCCGACAGGGGTAATGAGCAGTTCTTC. Protein sequence: CASSPDRGNEQFF.

The chain carries TRBV28 and TRBJ1-2; 9 bases align to TRBD1. V dropped 6 bases and J dropped 4; count of bases not matched to a gene: 9. The length of the CDR3 is 15 residues. Germline CDR1 reads MDHEN; CDR2 reads SYDVKM. This chain's CDR3 is CASRGQGEVSYGYTF. The CDR3 bases are TGTGCCAGCAGGGGACAGGGAGAGGTGAGCTATGGCTACACCTTC.

This chain uses TRBV28 with TRBJ1-4; D is ambiguous. Germline V gene data show CDR1 as MDHEN and CDR2 as SYDVKM. Trimming cost V 6 bases and J 8 bases, with 19 bases left between them. The length of the CDR3 is 15 residues. DNA of the CDR3: TGTGCCAGCAGCCGTTCGACAACCATCAGGGAAAAACTGTTTTTT. It specifies CASSRSTTIREKLFF.

The chain employs TRBV7-2 and TRBJ1-1; TRBD1 is a possible D gene (5 bases). The CDR3 runs 15 residues. Germline CDR1 and CDR2: SGHTA and FQGNSA. V dropped 7 bases and J dropped 0 bases, with 15 bases sitting between them. CDR3 bases: TGTGCCAGCACCCCCGGGGGTAACATGAACACTGAAGCTTTCTTT. Its protein product is CASTPGGNMNTEAFF.

This sequence joins TRBV5-6 and TRBJ1-3; 7 bases line up with TRBD1. The CDR3 covers 15 residues. Germline CDR1 reads SGHDT; CDR2 reads YYEEEE. The J segment lost 2 bases and the V segment lost 3 bases, leaving 5 bases of the junction unmatched. CDR3 region: CASSYPGQTGNTIYF. The CDR3 DNA is TGTGCCAGCAGCTATCCGGGACAGACTGGAAACACCATATATTTT. The full variable domain, its missing parts supplied by reference TRBV5-6 and TRBJ1-3, is DAGVTQSPTHLIKTRGQQVTLRCSPKSGHDTVSWYQQALGQGPQFIFQYYEEEERQRGNFPDRFSGHQFPNYSSELNVNALLLGDSALYLCASSYPGQTGNTIYFGEGSWLTVV.

The genes are TRBV28 and TRBJ1-4; perhaps TRBD1 as D (6 bases). Germline-derived CDR1 and CDR2 are MDHEN and SYDVKM. V dropped 5 bases and J dropped 4 bases, with 14 bases sitting between them. CDR3 size: 15 residues. CDR3: CASSPPGQYNEKLFF. CDR3 in DNA: TGTGCCAGCAGTCCGCCGGGACAATATAATGAAAAACTGTTTTTT. Combining the CDR3 with reference TRBV28 and TRBJ1-4 gives the whole variable domain DVKVTQSSRYLVKRTGEKVFLECVQDMDHENMFWYRQDPGLGLRLIYFSYDVKMKEKGDIPEGYSVSREKKERFSLILESASTNQTSMYLCASSPPGQYNEKLFFGSGTQLSVL.

The CDR3 nucleotides are TGCGCCAGCAGCTTGGGGGGCGGCTCCTACGAGCAGTACTTC. Protein sequence: CASSLGGGSYEQYF. This chain links TRBV5-1 with TRBJ2-7; TRBD1 might be the D (5 bases). This CDR3 contains 14 residues. Looked up from germline, CDR1 is SGHRS and CDR2 is YFSETQ. V lost 0 bases and J 0 bases, leaving 7 bases between the germline ends.

Points on this clone: At one end the junction does not follow the germline gene, possibly because of a read error. The chain has TRBV27 and TRBJ2-1; possibly TRBD1 for D (6 bases). CDR1 and CDR2 from the germline V gene are MNHEY and SMNVEV (reference sequence). The CDR3 has 11 amino acids. The CDR3 sequence: CASHTGSGFVF. The CDR3 coding sequence is TGTGCCAGCCATACAGGGTCGGGATTTGTCTTC.

V is TRBV5-4 and J is TRBJ2-7, with a possible D match to TRBD1 (6 bases). This CDR3 region has 14 residues. Looked up from germline, CDR1 is SGHNT and CDR2 is YYREEE (reference sequence). Trimming stripped 4 bases from V and 2 bases from J, with 13 bases between. The CDR3 is CASSMTGPPYEQYF. In DNA, the CDR3 is TGTGCCAGCAGCATGACAGGTCCTCCCTACGAGCAGTACTTC.

The chain has TRBV19 and TRBJ2-2; D gene uncertain. Trimming removed 2 bases from V and 6 bases from J, with 10 bases in between. CDR3 length equals 14 residues. Germline assignment: CDR1 LNHDA and CDR2 SQIVND (reference sequence). CDR3 amino acids: CASSIRNRAGELFF. The DNA of the CDR3 is TGTGCCAGTAGTATAAGAAACAGAGCCGGGGAGCTGTTTTTT.

The V and J genes are TRBV3-1 (or the pseudogene TRBV3-2) and TRBJ1-2, with no clear D. Trimming shortened V by 0 bases and J by 0 bases, and 14 bases separated the two germline ends. Germline lookup yields CDR1 LGHDT and CDR2 YNNKEL (reference sequence). There are 17 residues in the CDR3. In nucleotides, the CDR3 is TGTGCCAGCAGCCAAGAAGGAGTCCGGAATCCTAACTATGGCTACACCTTC. It yields the protein CASSQEGVRNPNYGYTF.

The chain carries TRBV6-5 and TRBJ1-1; the D gene is possibly TRBD1 (6 bases). The CDR3 extends over 15 amino acids. Trimming removed 8 bases from V and 0 bases from J, with 16 bases in between. Germline lookup yields CDR1 MNHEY and CDR2 SVGAGI. CDR3 loop: CASPREGGMNTEAFF. As DNA, the CDR3 is TGTGCCAGCCCTAGGGAGGGGGGGATGAACACTGAAGCTTTCTTT.

The chain employs TRBV4-2 and TRBJ2-3; tentatively, D is TRBD2 (6 bases). The CDR3 covers 15 residues. Trimming took off 1 base at V and 3 bases at J, with 11 bases between the two ends. Germline V CDR1 and CDR2: LGHNA, YNFKEQ. The CDR3: CASSQVGGKTDTQYF. The CDR3 DNA is TGTGCCAGCAGCCAAGTAGGCGGGAAAACAGATACGCAGTATTTT.